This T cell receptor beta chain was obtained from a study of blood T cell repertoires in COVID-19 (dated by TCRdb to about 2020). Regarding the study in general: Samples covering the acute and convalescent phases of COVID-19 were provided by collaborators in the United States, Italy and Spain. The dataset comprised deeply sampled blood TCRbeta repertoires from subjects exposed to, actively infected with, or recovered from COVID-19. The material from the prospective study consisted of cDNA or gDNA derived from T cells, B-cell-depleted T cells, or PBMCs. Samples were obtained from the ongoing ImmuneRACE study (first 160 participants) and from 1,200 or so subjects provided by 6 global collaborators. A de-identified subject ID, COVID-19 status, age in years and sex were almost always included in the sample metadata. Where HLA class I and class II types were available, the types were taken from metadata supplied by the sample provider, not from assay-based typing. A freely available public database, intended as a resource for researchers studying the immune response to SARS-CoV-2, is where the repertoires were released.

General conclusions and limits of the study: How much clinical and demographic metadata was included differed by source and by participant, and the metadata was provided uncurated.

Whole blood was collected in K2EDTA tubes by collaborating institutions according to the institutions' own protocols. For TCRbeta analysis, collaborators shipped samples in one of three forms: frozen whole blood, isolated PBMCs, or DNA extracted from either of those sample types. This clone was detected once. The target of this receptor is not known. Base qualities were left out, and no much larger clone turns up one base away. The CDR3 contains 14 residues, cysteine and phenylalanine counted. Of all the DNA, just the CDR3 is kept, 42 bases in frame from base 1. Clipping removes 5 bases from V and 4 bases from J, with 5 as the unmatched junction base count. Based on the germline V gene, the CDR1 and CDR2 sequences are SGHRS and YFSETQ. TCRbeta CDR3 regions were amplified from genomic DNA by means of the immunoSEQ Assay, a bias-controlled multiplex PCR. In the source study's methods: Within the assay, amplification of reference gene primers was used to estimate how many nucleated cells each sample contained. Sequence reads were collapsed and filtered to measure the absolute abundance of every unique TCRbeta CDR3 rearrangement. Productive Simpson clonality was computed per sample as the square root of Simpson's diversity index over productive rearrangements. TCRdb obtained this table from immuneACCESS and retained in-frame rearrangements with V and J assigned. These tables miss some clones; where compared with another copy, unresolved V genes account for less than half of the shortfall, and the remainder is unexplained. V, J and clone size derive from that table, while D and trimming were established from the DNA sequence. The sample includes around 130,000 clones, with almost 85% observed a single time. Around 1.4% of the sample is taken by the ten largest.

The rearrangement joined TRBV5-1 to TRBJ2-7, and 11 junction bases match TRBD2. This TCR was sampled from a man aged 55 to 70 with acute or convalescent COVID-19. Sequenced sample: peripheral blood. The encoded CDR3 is CASSPTSGKYEQYF. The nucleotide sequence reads TGCGCCAGCAGTCCGACTAGCGGGAAATACGAGCAGTACTTC.